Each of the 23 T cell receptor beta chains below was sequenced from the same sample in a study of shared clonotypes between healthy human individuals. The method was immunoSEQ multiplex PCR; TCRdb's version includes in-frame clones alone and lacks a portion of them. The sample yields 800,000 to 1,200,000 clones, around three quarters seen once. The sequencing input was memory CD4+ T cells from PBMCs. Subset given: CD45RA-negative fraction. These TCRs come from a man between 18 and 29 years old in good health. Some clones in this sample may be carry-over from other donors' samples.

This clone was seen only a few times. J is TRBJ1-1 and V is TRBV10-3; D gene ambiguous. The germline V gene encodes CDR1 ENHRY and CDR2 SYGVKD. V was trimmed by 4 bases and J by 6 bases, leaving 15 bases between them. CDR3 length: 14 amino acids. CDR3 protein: CAISVEGHVAEAFF. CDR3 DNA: TGTGCCATCAGTGTGGAGGGTCATGTCGCTGAAGCTTTCTTT.

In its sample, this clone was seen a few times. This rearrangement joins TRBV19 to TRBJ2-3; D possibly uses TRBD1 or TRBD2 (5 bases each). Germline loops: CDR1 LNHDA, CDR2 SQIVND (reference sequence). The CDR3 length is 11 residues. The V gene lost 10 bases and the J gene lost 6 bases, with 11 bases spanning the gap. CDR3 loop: CATPWDDTQYF. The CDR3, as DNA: TGTGCCACCCCTTGGGACGATACGCAGTATTTT.

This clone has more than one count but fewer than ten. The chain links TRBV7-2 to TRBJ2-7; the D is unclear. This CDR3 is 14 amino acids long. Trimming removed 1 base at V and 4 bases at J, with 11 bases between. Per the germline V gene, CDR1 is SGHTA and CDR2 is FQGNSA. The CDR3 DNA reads TGTGCCAGCAGCTTAGATTCGACGAATTACGAGCAGTACTTC. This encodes CASSLDSTNYEQYF.

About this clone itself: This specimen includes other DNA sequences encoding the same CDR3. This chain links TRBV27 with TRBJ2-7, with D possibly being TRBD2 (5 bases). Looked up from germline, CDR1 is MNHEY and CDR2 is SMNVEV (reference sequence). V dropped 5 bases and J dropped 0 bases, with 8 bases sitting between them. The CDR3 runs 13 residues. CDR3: CASSLRGSYEQYF. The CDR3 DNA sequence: TGTGCCAGCAGTCTTCGGGGCTCCTACGAGCAGTACTTC.

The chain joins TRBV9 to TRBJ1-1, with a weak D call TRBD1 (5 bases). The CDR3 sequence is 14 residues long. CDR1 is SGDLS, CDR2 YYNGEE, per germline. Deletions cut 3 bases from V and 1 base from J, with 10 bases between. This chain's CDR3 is CASSGRGENTEAFF. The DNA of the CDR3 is TGTGCCAGCAGCGGCCGGGGCGAGAACACTGAAGCTTTCTTT.

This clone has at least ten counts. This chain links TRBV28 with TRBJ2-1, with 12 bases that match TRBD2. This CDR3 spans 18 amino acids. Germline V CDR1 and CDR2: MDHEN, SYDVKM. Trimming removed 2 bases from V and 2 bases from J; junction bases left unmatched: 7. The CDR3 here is CASSLRASGRAAYNEQFF. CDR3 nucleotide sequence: TGTGCCAGCAGTTTAAGGGCTAGCGGGAGGGCCGCCTACAATGAGCAGTTCTTC.

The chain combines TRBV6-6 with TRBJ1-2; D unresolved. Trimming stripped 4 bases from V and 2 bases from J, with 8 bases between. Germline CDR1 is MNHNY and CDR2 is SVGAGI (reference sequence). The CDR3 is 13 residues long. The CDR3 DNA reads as TGTGCCAGCAGTTTCACGACGAACTATGGCTACACCTTC. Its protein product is CASSFTTNYGYTF.

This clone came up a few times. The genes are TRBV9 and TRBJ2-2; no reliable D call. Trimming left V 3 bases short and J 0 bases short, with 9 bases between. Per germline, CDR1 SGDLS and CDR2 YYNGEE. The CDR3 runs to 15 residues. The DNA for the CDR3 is TGTGCCAGCAGCGACGGCCTAGCGAACACCGGGGAGCTGTTTTTT. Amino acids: CASSDGLANTGELFF.

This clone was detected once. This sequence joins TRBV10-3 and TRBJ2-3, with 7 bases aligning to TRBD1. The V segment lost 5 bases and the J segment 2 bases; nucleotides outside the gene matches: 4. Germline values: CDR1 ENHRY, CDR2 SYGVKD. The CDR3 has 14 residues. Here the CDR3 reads CAISWDSYTDTQYF. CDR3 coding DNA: TGTGCCATCAGTTGGGACAGTTACACAGATACGCAGTATTTT.

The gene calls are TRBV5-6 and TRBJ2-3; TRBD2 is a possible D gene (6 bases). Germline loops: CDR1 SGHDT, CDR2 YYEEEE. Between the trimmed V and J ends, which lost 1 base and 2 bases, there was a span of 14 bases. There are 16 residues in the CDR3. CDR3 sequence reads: CASSLFDRGITDTQYF. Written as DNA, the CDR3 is TGTGCCAGCAGCTTGTTCGATCGCGGGATCACAGATACGCAGTATTTT.

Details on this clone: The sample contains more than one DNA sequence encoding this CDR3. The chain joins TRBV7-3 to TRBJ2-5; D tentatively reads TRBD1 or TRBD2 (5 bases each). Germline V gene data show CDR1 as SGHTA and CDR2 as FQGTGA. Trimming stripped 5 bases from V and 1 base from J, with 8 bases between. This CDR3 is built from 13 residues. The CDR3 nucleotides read TGTGCCAGCAGCCCTGGGGGCCAAGAGACCCAGTACTTC. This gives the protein CASSPGGQETQYF.

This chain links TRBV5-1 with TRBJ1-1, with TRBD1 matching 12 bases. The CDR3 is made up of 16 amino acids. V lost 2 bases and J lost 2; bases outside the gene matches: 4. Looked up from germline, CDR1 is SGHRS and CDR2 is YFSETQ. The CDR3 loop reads CASSFGTGGGNTEAFF. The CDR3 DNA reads TGCGCCAGCAGCTTCGGGACAGGGGGCGGAAACACTGAAGCTTTCTTT.

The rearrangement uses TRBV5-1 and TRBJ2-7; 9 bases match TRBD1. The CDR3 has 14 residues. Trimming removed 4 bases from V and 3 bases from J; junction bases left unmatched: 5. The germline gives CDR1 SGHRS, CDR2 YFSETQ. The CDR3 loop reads CASSDTGGFYEQYF. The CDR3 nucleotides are TGCGCCAGCAGCGACACAGGGGGCTTCTACGAGCAGTACTTC.

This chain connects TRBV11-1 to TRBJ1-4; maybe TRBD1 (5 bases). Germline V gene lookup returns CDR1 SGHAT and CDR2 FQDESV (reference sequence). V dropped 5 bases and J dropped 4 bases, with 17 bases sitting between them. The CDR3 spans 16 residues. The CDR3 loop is CASSRRRGRDNEKLFF. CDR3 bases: TGTGCCAGCAGCCGCCGGAGGGGCAGGGATAATGAAAAACTGTTTTTT.

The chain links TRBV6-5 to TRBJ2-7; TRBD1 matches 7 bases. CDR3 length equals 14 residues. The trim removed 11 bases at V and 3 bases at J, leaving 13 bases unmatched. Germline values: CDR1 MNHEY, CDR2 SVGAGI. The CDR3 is CASNSTGDNYEQYF. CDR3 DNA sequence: TGTGCCTCCAACTCCACAGGGGATAACTACGAGCAGTACTTC.

CDR3 sequence: CASSPRTVNTEAFF. The CDR3 DNA reads TGTGCCAGCAGCCCCAGGACAGTGAACACTGAAGCTTTCTTT. V and J are TRBV7-2 and TRBJ1-1, with a tentative D call TRBD1 (6 bases). Germline V gives CDR1 SGHTA, CDR2 FQGNSA. The V end was cut by 5 bases, the J end by 0 bases, with 10 bases between. The CDR3 is 14 residues long.

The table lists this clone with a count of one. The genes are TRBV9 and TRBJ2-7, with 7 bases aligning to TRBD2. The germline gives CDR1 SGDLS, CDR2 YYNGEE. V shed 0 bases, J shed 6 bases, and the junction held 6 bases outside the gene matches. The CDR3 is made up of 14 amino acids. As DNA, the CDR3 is TGTGCCAGCAGCGTAGTAGCCACTAGCGTCGAGCAGTACTTC. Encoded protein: CASSVVATSVEQYF.

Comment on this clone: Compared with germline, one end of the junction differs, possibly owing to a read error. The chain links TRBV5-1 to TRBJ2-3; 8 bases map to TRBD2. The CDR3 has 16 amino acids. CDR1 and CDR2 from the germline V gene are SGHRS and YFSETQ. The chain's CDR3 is CASSSRSAGGTDAQYF. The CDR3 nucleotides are TGCGCCAGCAGCTCCCGTTCGGCGGGAGGTACAGATGCGCAGTATTTT.

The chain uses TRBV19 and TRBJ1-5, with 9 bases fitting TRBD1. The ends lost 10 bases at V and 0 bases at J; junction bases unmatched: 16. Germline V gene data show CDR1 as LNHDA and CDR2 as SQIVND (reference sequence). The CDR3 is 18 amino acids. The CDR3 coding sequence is TGTGCCACCAACCTTCGGACAGGGGTTATGAGTAGCAATCAGCCCCAGCATTTT. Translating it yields CATNLRTGVMSSNQPQHF.

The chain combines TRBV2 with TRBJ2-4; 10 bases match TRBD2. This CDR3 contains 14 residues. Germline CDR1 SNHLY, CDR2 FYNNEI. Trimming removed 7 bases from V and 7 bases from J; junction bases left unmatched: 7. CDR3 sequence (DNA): TGTGCCAGCAAGCCTAGCGGGAGTAGTAACATTCAGTACTTC. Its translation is CASKPSGSSNIQYF.

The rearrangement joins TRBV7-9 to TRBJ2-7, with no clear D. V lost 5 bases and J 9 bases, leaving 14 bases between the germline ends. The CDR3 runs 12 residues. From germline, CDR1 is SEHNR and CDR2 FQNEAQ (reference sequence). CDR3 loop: CASSRAASGQYF. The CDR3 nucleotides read TGTGCCAGCAGCCGGGCCGCCTCCGGGCAGTACTTC.

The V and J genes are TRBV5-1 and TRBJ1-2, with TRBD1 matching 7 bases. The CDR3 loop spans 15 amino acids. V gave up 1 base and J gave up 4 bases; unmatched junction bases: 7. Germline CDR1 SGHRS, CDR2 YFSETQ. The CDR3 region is CASSLTTGVRYGYTF. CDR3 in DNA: TGCGCCAGCAGCTTGACCACAGGGGTCCGCTATGGCTACACCTTC.

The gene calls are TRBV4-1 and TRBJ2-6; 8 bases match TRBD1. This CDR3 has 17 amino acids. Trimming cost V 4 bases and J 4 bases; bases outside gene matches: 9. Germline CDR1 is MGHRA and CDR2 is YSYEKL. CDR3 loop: CASSLGQGPRGANVLTF. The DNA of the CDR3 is TGCGCCAGCAGCCTTGGACAGGGCCCGCGGGGGGCCAACGTCCTGACTTTC.